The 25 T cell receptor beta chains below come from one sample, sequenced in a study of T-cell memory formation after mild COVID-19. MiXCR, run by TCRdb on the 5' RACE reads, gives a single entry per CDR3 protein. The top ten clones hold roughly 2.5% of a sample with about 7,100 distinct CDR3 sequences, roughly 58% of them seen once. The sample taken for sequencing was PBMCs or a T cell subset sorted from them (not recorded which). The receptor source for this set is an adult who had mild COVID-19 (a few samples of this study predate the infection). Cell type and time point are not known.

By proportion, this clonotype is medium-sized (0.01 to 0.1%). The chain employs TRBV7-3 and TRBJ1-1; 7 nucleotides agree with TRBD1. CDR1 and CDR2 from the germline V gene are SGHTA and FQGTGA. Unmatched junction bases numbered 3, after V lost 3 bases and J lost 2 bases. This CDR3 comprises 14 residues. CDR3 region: CASSLAGGNTEAFF. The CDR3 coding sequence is TGTGCCAGCAGCTTGGCAGGGGGTAACACTGAAGCTTTCTTT.

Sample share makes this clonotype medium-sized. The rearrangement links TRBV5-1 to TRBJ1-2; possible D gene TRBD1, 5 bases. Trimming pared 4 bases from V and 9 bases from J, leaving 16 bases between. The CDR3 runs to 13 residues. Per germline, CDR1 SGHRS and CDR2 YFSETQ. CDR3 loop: CASSPSGRLSYTF. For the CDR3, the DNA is TGCGCCAGCAGCCCCTCGGGACGGCTAAGCTACACCTTC.

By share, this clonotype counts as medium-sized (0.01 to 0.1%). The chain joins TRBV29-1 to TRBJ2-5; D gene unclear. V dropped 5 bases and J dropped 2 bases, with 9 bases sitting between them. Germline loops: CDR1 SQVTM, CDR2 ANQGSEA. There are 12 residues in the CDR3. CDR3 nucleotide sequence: TGCAGCGTTTGGCAGACTCAAGAGACCCAGTACTTC. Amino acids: CSVWQTQETQYF.

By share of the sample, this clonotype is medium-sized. The CDR3 bases are TGCGCCAGCAGCCCCAGGGGTGAAATCAGCTCCTACAATGAGCAGTTCTTC. Translation gives CASSPRGEISSYNEQFF. The chain has TRBV5-1 and TRBJ2-1; weak D call: TRBD1 (6 bases). Trimming took off 4 bases at V and 0 bases at J, with 17 bases between the two ends. CDR1 and CDR2 from the germline V gene are SGHRS and YFSETQ. There are 17 residues in the CDR3.

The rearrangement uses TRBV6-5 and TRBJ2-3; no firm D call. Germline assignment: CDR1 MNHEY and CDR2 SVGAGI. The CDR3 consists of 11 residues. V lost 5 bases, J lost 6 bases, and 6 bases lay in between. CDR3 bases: TGTGCCAGCAGTGACTGGGATACGCAGTATTTT. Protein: CASSDWDTQYF.

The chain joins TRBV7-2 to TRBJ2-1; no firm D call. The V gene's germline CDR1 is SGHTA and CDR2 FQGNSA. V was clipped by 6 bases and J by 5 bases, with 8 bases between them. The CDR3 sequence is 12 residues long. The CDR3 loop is CASSGRHNEQFF. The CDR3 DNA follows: TGTGCCAGCAGTGGACGGCACAATGAGCAGTTCTTC.

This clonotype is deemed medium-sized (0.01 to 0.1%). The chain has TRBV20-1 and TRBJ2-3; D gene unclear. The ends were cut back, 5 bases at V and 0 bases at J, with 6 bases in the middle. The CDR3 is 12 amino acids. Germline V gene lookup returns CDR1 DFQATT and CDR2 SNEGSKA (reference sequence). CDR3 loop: CSAAASTDTQYF. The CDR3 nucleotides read TGCAGTGCTGCGGCGAGCACAGATACGCAGTATTTT.

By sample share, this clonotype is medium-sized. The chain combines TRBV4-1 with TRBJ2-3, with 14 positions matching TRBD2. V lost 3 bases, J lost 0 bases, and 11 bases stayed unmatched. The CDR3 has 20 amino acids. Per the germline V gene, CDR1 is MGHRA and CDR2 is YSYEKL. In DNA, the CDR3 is TGCGCCAGCAGCCAGCGGACTAGCGGGGGGCCCTTCGGTAGCACAGATACGCAGTATTTT. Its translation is CASSQRTSGGPFGSTDTQYF.

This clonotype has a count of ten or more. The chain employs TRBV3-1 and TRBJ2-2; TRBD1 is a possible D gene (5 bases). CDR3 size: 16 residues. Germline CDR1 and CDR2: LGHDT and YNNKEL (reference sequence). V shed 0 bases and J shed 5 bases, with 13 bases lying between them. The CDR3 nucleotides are TGTGCCAGCAGCCAAGAAATATGGGGCGCTACCGGGGAGCTGTTTTTT. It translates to CASSQEIWGATGELFF.

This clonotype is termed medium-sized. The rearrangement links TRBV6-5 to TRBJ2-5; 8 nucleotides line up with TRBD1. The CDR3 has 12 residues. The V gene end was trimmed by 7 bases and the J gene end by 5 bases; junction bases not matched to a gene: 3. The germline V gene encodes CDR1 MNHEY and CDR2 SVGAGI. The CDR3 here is CASTRGRETQYF. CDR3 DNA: TGTGCCAGCACCAGGGGGCGGGAGACCCAGTACTTC.

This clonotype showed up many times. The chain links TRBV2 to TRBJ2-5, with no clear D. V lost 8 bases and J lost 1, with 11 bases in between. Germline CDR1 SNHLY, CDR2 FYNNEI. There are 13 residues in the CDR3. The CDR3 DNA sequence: TGTGCCAGCTCCTCCCCCCCCCAAGAGACCCAGTACTTC. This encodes CASSSPPQETQYF.

CDR3 coding DNA: TGCGCCAGCAGCTTGGCCCAGGGGACTGGGGCCAACGTCCTGACTTTC. The encoded protein is CASSLAQGTGANVLTF. The chain employs TRBV5-1 and TRBJ2-6; D might be TRBD1 (6 bases). Trimming took 0 bases from V and 2 from J, leaving 9 bases between them. The CDR3 is 16 residues long. From germline, CDR1 is SGHRS and CDR2 YFSETQ.

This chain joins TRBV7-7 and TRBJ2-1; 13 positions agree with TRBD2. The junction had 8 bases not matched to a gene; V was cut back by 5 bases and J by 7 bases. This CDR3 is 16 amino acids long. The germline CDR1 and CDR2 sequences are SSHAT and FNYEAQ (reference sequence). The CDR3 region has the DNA TGTGCCAGCAGCGCGGTACTAGCGGGGGGGCCGAATGAGCAGTTCTTC. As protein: CASSAVLAGGPNEQFF.

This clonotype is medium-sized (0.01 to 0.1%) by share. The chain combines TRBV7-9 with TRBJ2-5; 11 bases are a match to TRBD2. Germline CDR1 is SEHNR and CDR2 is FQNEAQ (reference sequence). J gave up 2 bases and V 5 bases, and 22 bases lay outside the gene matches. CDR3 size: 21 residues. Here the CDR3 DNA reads TGTGCCAGCAGCCCCCCCGGGGGGGCCGGAACTAGCGGGGGCCATCAAGAGACCCAGTACTTC. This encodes CASSPPGGAGTSGGHQETQYF.

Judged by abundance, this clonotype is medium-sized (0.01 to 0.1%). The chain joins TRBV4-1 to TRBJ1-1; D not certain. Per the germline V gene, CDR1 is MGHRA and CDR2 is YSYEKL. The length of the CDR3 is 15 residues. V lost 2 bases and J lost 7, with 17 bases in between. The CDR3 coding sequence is TGCGCCAGCAGCCAACGAGAAAGTCGGGAGGGTGAAGCTTTCTTT. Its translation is CASSQRESREGEAFF.

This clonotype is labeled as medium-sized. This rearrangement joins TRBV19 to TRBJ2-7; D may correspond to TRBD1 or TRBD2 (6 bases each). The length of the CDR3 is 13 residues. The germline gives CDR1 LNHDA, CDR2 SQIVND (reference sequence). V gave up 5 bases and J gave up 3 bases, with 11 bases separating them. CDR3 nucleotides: TGTGCCAGTAGTGGGCGGGACATCTACGAGCAGTACTTC. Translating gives CASSGRDIYEQYF.

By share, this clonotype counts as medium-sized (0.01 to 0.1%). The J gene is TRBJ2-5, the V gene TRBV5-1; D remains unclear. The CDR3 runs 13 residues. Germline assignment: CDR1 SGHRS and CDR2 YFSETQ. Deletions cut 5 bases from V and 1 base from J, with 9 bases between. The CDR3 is CASRGNSQETQYF. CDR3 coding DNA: TGCGCCAGCAGGGGGAACAGCCAAGAGACCCAGTACTTC. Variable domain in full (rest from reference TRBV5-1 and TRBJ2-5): KAGVTQTPRYLIKTRGQQVTLSCSPISGHRSVSWYQQTPGQGLQFLFEYFSETQRNKGNFPGRFSGRQFSNSRSEMNVSTLELGDSALYLCASRGNSQETQYFGPGTRLLVL.

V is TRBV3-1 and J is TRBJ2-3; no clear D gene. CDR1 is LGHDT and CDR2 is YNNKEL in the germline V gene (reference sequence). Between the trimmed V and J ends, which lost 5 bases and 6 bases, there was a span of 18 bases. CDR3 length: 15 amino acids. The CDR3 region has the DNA TGTGCCAGCAGCTTCGCGGCCAACTTTGGGGATACGCAGTATTTT. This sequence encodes CASSFAANFGDTQYF.

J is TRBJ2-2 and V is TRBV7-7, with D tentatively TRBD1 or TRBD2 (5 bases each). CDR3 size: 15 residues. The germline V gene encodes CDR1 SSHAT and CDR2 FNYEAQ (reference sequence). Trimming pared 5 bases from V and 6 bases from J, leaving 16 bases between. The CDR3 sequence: CASSRGATRPGELFF. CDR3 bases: TGTGCCAGCAGCCGGGGCGCCACGAGGCCCGGGGAGCTGTTTTTT.

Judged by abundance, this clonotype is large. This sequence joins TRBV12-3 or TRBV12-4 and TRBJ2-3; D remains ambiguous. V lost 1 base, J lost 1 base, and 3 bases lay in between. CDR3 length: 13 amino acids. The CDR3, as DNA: TGTGCCAGCAGTTTAGTCGGCACAGATACGCAGTATTTT. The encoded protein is CASSLVGTDTQYF.

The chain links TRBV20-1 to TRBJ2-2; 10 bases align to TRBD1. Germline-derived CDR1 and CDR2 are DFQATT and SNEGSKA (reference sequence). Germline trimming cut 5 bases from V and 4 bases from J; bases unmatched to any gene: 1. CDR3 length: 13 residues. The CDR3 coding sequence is TGCAGTGCTTGGGACAGGGGCACCGGGGAGCTGTTTTTT. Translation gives CSAWDRGTGELFF.

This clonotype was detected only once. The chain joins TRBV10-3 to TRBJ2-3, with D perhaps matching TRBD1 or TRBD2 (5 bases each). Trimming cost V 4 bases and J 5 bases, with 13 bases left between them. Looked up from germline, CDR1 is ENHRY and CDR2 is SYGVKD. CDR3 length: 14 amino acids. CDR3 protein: CAISGGRGGDTQYF. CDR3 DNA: TGTGCCATCAGTGGAGGACGGGGCGGAGATACGCAGTATTTT.

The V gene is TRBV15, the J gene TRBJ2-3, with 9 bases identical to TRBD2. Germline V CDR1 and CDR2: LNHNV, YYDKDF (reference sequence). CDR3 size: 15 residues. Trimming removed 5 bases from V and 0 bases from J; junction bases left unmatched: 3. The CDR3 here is CATSGGLASTDTQYF. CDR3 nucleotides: TGTGCCACCAGCGGAGGACTAGCGAGCACAGATACGCAGTATTTT.

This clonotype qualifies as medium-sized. For the CDR3, the DNA is TGTGCCAGCAGCCCCGCCGGGAGCTCCTACAATGAGCAGTTCTTC. This codes for CASSPAGSSYNEQFF. The chain recombines TRBV3-1 with TRBJ2-1; the D gene is possibly TRBD2 (6 bases). The CDR3 is 15 amino acids. Germline V gives CDR1 LGHDT, CDR2 YNNKEL (reference sequence). The ends were cut back, 4 bases at V and 0 bases at J, with 10 bases in the middle.

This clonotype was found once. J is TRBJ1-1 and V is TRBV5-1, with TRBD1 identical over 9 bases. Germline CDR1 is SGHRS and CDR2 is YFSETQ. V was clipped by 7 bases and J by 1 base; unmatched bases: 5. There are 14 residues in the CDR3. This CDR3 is CASSTTGGNTEAFF. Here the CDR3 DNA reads TGCGCCAGCTCGACGACAGGGGGGAACACTGAAGCTTTCTTT.